The next 22 T cell receptor beta chains were all read from a single sample in a study of shared clonotypes between healthy human individuals. The naive CD8 population came from CD45RO-negative cells selected for CCR7, without terminally differentiated effector memory CD45RA+ cells. Some clones are missing from TCRdb's copy, which holds only in-frame ones; the method was immunoSEQ multiplex PCR. The sample holds 2 million to 2.5 million clones, about 94% seen once. Sequencing was performed on naive CD8+ T cells sorted from blood. The receptors shown here come from a man between 18 and 29 years old in good health.

The chain links TRBV28 to TRBJ1-1; 8 nucleotides match TRBD1. The CDR3 contains 16 residues. V lost 5 bases to trimming and J lost 6 bases; unmatched junction nucleotides: 14. CDR1 and CDR2 from the germline V gene are MDHEN and SYDVKM. CDR3 protein: CASSLDITGGPPEAFF. In nucleotides, the CDR3 is TGTGCCAGCAGTCTCGATATCACAGGGGGTCCGCCTGAAGCTTTCTTT.

The chain couples TRBV7-3 to TRBJ1-2, with 9 bases aligning to TRBD1. V gave up 5 bases and J gave up 5 bases; unmatched junction bases: 9. The CDR3 consists of 15 residues. CDR1 and CDR2 from the germline V gene are SGHTA and FQGTGA. CDR3: CASSPWAGTGYGYTF. CDR3 in DNA: TGTGCCAGCAGCCCTTGGGCCGGGACAGGGTATGGCTACACCTTC.

As for this clone: Other nucleotide sequences from this sample produce the same CDR3. The gene calls are TRBV27 and TRBJ2-7; TRBD2 agrees at 8 bases. Germline trimming cut 3 bases from V and 4 bases from J; bases unmatched to any gene: 2. Germline CDR1 reads MNHEY; CDR2 reads SMNVEV (reference sequence). CDR3 length: 13 amino acids. CDR3 DNA: TGTGCCAGCAGTTTGACTAGCGCGTACGAGCAGTACTTC. Protein: CASSLTSAYEQYF.

V and J are TRBV4-1 and TRBJ1-2; D might be TRBD1 (5 bases). This CDR3 contains 13 residues. The V end was cut by 4 bases, the J end by 2 bases, with 8 bases between. The V gene's germline CDR1 is MGHRA and CDR2 YSYEKL. The CDR3 coding sequence is TGCGCCAGCAGCCCCAGGGCCAACTATGGCTACACCTTC. Its translation: CASSPRANYGYTF.

CDR3 DNA sequence: TGTGCCTGGAGTGTACTAGGGCAGGGGGGATCACCCCTCCACTTT. Residues: CAWSVLGQGGSPLHF. The chain couples TRBV30 to TRBJ1-6, with TRBD1 matching 7 bases. V lost 0 bases to trimming and J lost 10 bases; unmatched junction nucleotides: 9. The CDR3 extends over 15 amino acids. Germline assignment: CDR1 GTSNPN and CDR2 SVGIG (reference sequence).

The gene calls are TRBV27 and TRBJ2-1, with 7 positions matching TRBD2. The CDR3 has 15 residues. With V trimmed by 3 bases and J by 4 bases, 6 bases remained unmatched. CDR1 and CDR2 from the germline V gene are MNHEY and SMNVEV (reference sequence). Written as DNA, the CDR3 is TGTGCCAGCAGTTTCTTGTCGGGGGGATACAATGAGCAGTTCTTC. Its protein product is CASSFLSGGYNEQFF.

The rearrangement joins TRBV10-3 to TRBJ2-5; 9 bases map to TRBD1. This CDR3 has 15 residues. With 5 bases clipped from V and 5 bases from J, the junction kept 9 bases outside the gene matches. From germline, CDR1 is ENHRY and CDR2 SYGVKD. The DNA for the CDR3 is TGTGCCATCAGTAGCCGACAGGGGGAGCCGGAGACCCAGTACTTC. Encoded protein: CAISSRQGEPETQYF.

This clone showed up just a few times. Other DNA sequences in this specimen translate into the identical CDR3. The rearrangement joins TRBV6-6 to TRBJ1-5; D gene uncertain. Trimming cost V 4 bases and J 4 bases, with 2 bases left between them. This CDR3 contains 11 residues. CDR1 MNHNY and CDR2 SVGAGI come from the germline V gene (reference sequence). The CDR3 protein is CASSSNQPQHF. The CDR3 coding sequence is TGTGCCAGCAGTTCGAATCAGCCCCAGCATTTT.

This chain links TRBV4-1 with TRBJ2-7; 8 nucleotides agree with TRBD2. Per the germline V gene, CDR1 is MGHRA and CDR2 is YSYEKL. This CDR3 has 16 amino acids. The V and J ends lost 3 bases and 4 bases, in that order; junction bases with no gene match: 11. CDR3: CASSQIGGLARYEQYF. In DNA, the CDR3 is TGCGCCAGCAGCCAGATCGGAGGACTAGCTCGGTACGAGCAGTACTTC.

In this sample, this clone turned up once. V and J are TRBV4-1 and TRBJ1-2; tentatively, D is TRBD1 (5 bases). The CDR3 extends over 15 amino acids. Germline CDR1 is MGHRA and CDR2 is YSYEKL. V dropped 0 bases and J dropped 0 bases, with 8 bases sitting between them. The CDR3 region is CASSQDLTANYGYTF. In nucleotides, the CDR3 is TGCGCCAGCAGCCAAGACTTGACAGCTAACTATGGCTACACCTTC.

The table lists this clone with a count of one. At one boundary the junction diverges from the germline segment, which might be a read error. The rearrangement links TRBV4-2 to TRBJ1-4; 9 bases are a match to TRBD1. The CDR3 length is 13 residues. Germline V gene sequence: CDR1 LGHNA, CDR2 YNFKEQ. The CDR3 DNA is TGTGCCAGCAGCCAAGAATGGGACAGGGAGATAGTTTTT. As protein: CASSQEWDREIVF.

The chain recombines TRBV27 with TRBJ1-6, with a tentative D call TRBD1 (5 bases). V lost 5 bases and J lost 2, with 13 bases in between. From germline, CDR1 is MNHEY and CDR2 SMNVEV (reference sequence). The CDR3 has 16 residues. CDR3 sequence reads: CASSAKTETYNSPLHF. In DNA, the CDR3 is TGTGCCAGCAGTGCCAAGACAGAGACCTATAATTCACCCCTCCACTTT.

V is TRBV13 and J is TRBJ2-1; D is tentatively TRBD1 or TRBD2 (5 bases each). The V and J ends lost 4 bases and 10 bases respectively, with 14 bases between them. This CDR3 has 13 residues. Germline CDR1 reads PRHDT; CDR2 reads FYEKMQ (reference sequence). The CDR3 protein is CASSSRDPREQFF. The CDR3 DNA reads TGTGCCAGCAGCTCCCGGGACCCGCGAGAGCAGTTCTTC.

The chain links TRBV16 to TRBJ1-2, with 9 bases identical to TRBD1. The CDR3 is 15 amino acids. Trimming took 5 bases from V and 2 from J; bases not matched to a gene: 6. Germline V CDR1 and CDR2: KGHSY, FQNENV. This CDR3 reads CASSEIGQGNYGYTF. In nucleotides, the CDR3 is TGTGCCAGCAGCGAAATCGGACAGGGGAACTATGGCTACACCTTC.

Details on this clone: This sample also contains other DNA sequences that code for the same CDR3. The chain has TRBV6-5 and TRBJ2-4, with TRBD2 as a possible D gene (5 bases). Germline lookup yields CDR1 MNHEY and CDR2 SVGAGI. V gave up 0 bases and J gave up 6 bases, with 6 bases separating them. The CDR3 length is 13 residues. The DNA of the CDR3 is TGTGCCAGCAGTTACTCAGAGGGAAACATTCAGTACTTC. Residues: CASSYSEGNIQYF.

The chain combines TRBV7-6 with TRBJ2-1; weak D call: TRBD2 (5 bases). The CDR3 is made up of 15 amino acids. V lost 5 bases to trimming and J lost 0 bases, with 11 bases between them. Germline CDR1 is SGHVS and CDR2 is FNYEAQ. The chain's CDR3 is CASSPGLSSYNEQFF. In DNA form, the CDR3 reads TGTGCCAGCAGCCCCGGACTGAGCTCCTACAATGAGCAGTTCTTC.

The chain couples TRBV7-8 to TRBJ1-5, with unresolved D. CDR1 SGHVS and CDR2 FQNEAQ come from the germline V gene. V dropped 4 bases and J dropped 0 bases, with 25 bases sitting between them. The CDR3 length is 20 residues. CDR3 coding DNA: TGTGCCAGCAGCTCAACCCCCTCGGCAGTGATGCCGTATAGCAATCAGCCCCAGCATTTT. This gives the protein CASSSTPSAVMPYSNQPQHF.

The CDR3 is CASSFGYGSYEQYF. CDR3 coding DNA: TGTGCCAGCAGCTTTGGATACGGCTCCTACGAGCAGTACTTC. The chain is built from TRBV11-1 and TRBJ2-7; D is unclear. From germline, CDR1 is SGHAT and CDR2 FQDESV (reference sequence). The length of the CDR3 is 14 residues. Trimming pared 3 bases from V and 0 bases from J, leaving 9 bases between. Supplemented by reference TRBV11-1 and TRBJ2-7, the full variable domain reads EAEVAQSPRYKITEKSQAVAFWCDPISGHATLYWYRQILGQGPELLVQFQDESVVDDSQLPKDRFSAERLKGVDSTLKIQPAELGDSAMYLCASSFGYGSYEQYFGPGTRLTVT.

Remarks on this clone: Within the sample, other DNA sequences also encode this same CDR3. The rearrangement joins TRBV5-6 to TRBJ1-1, with TRBD1 matching over 7 bases. V trimming: 4 bases; J trimming: 1 base; junction bases outside the gene matches: 4. The CDR3 runs 14 residues. Per the germline V gene, CDR1 is SGHDT and CDR2 is YYEEEE. For the CDR3, the DNA is TGTGCCAGCAGCCCGGGGACAGCGAACACTGAAGCTTTCTTT. Protein sequence: CASSPGTANTEAFF.

With respect to this clone: This same CDR3 is encoded by further DNA sequences in the sample. V is TRBV6-1 and J is TRBJ2-7; weak D call: TRBD1 (5 bases). The CDR3 loop spans 12 amino acids. The V and J ends lost 3 bases and 3 bases respectively, with 6 bases between them. Looked up from germline, CDR1 is MNHNS and CDR2 is SASEGT. CDR3 nucleotide sequence: TGTGCCAGCAGTGATAGGGGCTACGAGCAGTACTTC. Amino acids: CASSDRGYEQYF.

The chain combines TRBV7-2 with TRBJ1-2; TRBD1 matches at 9 bases. V was pared by 5 bases and J by 1 base, with 5 bases of the junction left unmatched. Germline V gene sequence: CDR1 SGHTA, CDR2 FQGNSA. CDR3 length equals 15 residues. The CDR3 spells CASSRTGGDNYGYTF. The CDR3 DNA reads as TGTGCCAGCAGCCGAACAGGGGGCGATAACTATGGCTACACCTTC.

The chain is built from TRBV4-3 and TRBJ2-1; 9 nucleotides align to TRBD1. Per germline, CDR1 LGHNA and CDR2 YSLEER. J was trimmed by 8 bases and V by 0 bases; bases with no gene match: 11. The CDR3 has 17 residues. CDR3 coding DNA: TGCGCCAGCAGCCAAGATTTAGTGGGACAGGGCGTGGATGAGCAGTTCTTC. Encoded protein: CASSQDLVGQGVDEQFF.